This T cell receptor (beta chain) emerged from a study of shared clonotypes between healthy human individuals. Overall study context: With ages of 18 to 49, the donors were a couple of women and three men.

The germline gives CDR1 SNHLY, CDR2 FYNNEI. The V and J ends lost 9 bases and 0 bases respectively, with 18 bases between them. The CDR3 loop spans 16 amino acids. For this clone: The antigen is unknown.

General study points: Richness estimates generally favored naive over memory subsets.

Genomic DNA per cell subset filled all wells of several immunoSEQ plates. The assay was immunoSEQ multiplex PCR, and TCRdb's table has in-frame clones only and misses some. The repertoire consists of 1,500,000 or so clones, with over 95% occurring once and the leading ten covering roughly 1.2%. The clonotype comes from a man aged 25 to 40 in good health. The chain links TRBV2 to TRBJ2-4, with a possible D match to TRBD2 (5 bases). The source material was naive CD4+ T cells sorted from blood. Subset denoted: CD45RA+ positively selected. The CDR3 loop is CASYEGPRLAKNIQYF. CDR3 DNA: TGTGCCAGTTATGAGGGTCCCAGACTAGCCAAAAACATTCAGTACTTC.